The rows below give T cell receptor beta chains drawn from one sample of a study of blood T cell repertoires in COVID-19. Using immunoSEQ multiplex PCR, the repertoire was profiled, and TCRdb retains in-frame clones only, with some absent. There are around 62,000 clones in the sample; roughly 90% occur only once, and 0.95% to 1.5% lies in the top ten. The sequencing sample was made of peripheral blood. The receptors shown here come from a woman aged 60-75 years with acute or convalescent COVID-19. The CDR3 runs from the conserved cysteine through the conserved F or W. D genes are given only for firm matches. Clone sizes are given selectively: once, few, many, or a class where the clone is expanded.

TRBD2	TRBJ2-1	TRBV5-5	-	CASSPETSGGAANPNNEQFF	TGTGCCAGCAGCCCGGAGACTAGCGGGGGGGCGGCTAATCCAAACAATGAGCAGTTCTTC
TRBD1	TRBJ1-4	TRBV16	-	CASSQSSGGQGNEKLFF	TGTGCCAGCAGCCAATCGTCGGGGGGACAGGGGAATGAAAAACTGTTTTTT
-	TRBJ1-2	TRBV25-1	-	CASSEPGRGLTGYTF	TGTGCCAGCAGTGAACCTGGCAGGGGCTTGACTGGCTACACCTTC
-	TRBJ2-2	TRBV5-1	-	CASSSGTPEYTGELFF	TGCGCCAGCAGCTCCGGGACACCCGAATACACCGGGGAGCTGTTTTTT
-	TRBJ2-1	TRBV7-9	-	CASSFQDNEQFF	TGTGCCAGCAGCTTTCAGGACAATGAGCAGTTCTTC
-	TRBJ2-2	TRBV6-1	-	CASSEHGAGELFF	TGTGCCAGCAGTGAACACGGTGCCGGGGAGCTGTTTTTT
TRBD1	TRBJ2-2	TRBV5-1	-	CASSYGQGGTGELFF	TGCGCCAGCAGCTACGGACAGGGGGGCACCGGGGAGCTGTTTTTT
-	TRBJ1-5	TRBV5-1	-	CASSTSGGNQPQHF	TGCGCCAGCAGCACCTCGGGGGGGAATCAGCCCCAGCATTTT
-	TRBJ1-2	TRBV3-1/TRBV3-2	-	CASSPIVPDSHNYGYTF	TGTGCCAGCAGCCCTATAGTCCCCGACAGCCATAACTATGGCTACACCTTC
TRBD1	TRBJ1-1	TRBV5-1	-	CASSLTGDPEAFF	TGCGCCAGCAGCTTGACAGGGGACCCTGAAGCTTTCTTT
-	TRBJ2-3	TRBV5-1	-	CASRTSGITDTQYF	TGCGCCAGCAGAACCTCAGGGATTACTGATACGCAGTATTTT
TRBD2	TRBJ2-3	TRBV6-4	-	CASSEDGGRAPDTQYF	TGTGCCAGCAGCGAAGACGGCGGGAGGGCCCCAGATACGCAGTATTTT
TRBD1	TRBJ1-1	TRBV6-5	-	CASSLETGMGMEAFF	TGTGCCAGCAGCTTAGAGACAGGGATGGGCATGGAAGCTTTCTTT
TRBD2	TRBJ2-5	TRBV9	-	CASSVALSSGGETQYF	TGTGCCAGCAGCGTAGCTCTGTCTAGCGGGGGTGAGACCCAGTACTTC
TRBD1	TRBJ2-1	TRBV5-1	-	CASSWDRPPEVEQFF	TGCGCCAGCAGCTGGGACAGGCCCCCCGAGGTTGAGCAGTTCTTC
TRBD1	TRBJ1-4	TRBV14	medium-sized	CASSQRQGATNEKLFF	TGTGCCAGCAGCCAAAGGCAGGGGGCAACTAATGAAAAACTGTTTTTT
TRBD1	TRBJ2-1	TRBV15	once	CATSRLATGAHNEQFF	TGTGCCACCAGCAGATTAGCGACAGGGGCTCACAATGAGCAGTTCTTC
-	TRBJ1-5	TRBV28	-	CASSTNSGGIYNNQPQHF	TGTGCCAGCAGTACCAATTCGGGAGGGATCTATAACAATCAGCCCCAGCATTTT
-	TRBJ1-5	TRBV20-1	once	CSASAGVDSYQPQHF	TGCAGTGCTAGTGCTGGGGTAGACAGTTATCAGCCCCAGCATTTT
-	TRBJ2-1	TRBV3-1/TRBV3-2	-	CASSQVSGEQFF	TGTGCCAGCAGCCAGGTCTCGGGTGAGCAGTTCTTC
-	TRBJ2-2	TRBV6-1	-	CASSETKRATNTGELFF	TGTGCCAGCAGTGAAACCAAGAGGGCCACGAACACCGGGGAGCTGTTTTTT
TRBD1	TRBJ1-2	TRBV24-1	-	CATSDGQAGYTF	TGTGCCACCAGTGATGGACAGGCTGGCTACACCTTC
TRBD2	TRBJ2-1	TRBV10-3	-	CAITVSGTSGGDIFF	TGTGCCATCACAGTTTCTGGGACTAGCGGGGGGGATATATTCTTC
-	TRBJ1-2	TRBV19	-	CASTDRSPNYGYTF	TGTGCCAGTACCGACAGGTCACCTAACTATGGCTACACCTTC
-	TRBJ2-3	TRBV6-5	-	CASRTGQYTDTQYF	TGTGCCAGCAGAACCGGACAGTACACAGATACGCAGTATTTT
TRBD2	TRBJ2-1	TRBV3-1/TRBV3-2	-	CASSHGGGLAGVQFF	TGTGCCAGCAGCCACGGTGGGGGACTAGCGGGGGTGCAGTTCTTC